The 9 T cell receptor beta chains in this list originate from one sample, sequenced in a study of breast tumors, draining lymph nodes, adjacent tissues. A single record per CDR3 protein comes from TCRdb applying MiXCR to the multiplex PCR reads. The sample contains approximately 100,000 distinct CDR3 sequences, about 20% of which appear only once. Breast cancer patients provided tissue from their axillary draining lymph nodes. Sample: axillary lymph node tissue. These receptors all come from a female donor with breast cancer. Some clones in this sample may be carry-over from other donors' samples.

This clonotype came up a few times. This chain links TRBV19 with TRBJ1-3; TRBD1 agrees at 8 bases. The ends lost 1 base at V and 2 bases at J; junction bases unmatched: 7. This CDR3 is built from 17 residues. Per the germline V gene, CDR1 is LNHDA and CDR2 is SQIVND (reference sequence). In DNA form, the CDR3 reads TGTGCCAGTAGTATAGTCGGGACAGGCCAGGCTGGAAACACCATATATTTT. Its protein product is CASSIVGTGQAGNTIYF.

The chain is built from TRBV9 and TRBJ2-1, with a weak D call TRBD2 (6 bases). Trimming took off 4 bases at V and 5 bases at J, with 19 bases between the two ends. Germline values: CDR1 SGDLS, CDR2 YYNGEE. The CDR3 runs 16 residues. CDR3 in DNA: TGTGCCAGCAGCCTTCCGGGGACTGGCAGAAACAATGAGCAGTTCTTC. It translates to CASSLPGTGRNNEQFF.

In its sample, this clonotype was seen many times. The J gene is TRBJ2-5, the V gene TRBV29-1; 8 nucleotides match TRBD2. Germline values: CDR1 SQVTM, CDR2 ANQGSEA. The CDR3 runs 15 residues. Germline trimming cut 0 bases from V and 6 bases from J; bases unmatched to any gene: 9. CDR3 sequence reads: CSVEDPSGSWKTQYF. The CDR3 DNA follows: TGCAGCGTTGAAGATCCCAGCGGGAGTTGGAAGACCCAGTACTTC.

The table lists this clonotype with many counts. V and J are TRBV7-2 and TRBJ2-5, with 12 bases lining up with TRBD1. Germline V gives CDR1 SGHTA, CDR2 FQGNSA. Trimming cost V 2 bases and J 5 bases; bases outside gene matches: 6. The CDR3 totals 16 residues. The CDR3 loop is CASSLIGTGGLETQYF. The CDR3 DNA sequence: TGTGCCAGCAGCTTAATAGGGACAGGGGGCTTGGAGACCCAGTACTTC.

At least ten counts were recorded for this clonotype. This chain links TRBV2 with TRBJ2-7; 7 nucleotides agree with TRBD1. This CDR3 has 12 amino acids. Germline V gene sequence: CDR1 SNHLY, CDR2 FYNNEI. J was trimmed by 4 bases and V by 6 bases; bases with no gene match: 3. CDR3 in amino acids: CASRGQTYEQYF. CDR3 coding DNA: TGTGCCAGCAGGGGACAGACTTACGAGCAGTACTTC.

This clonotype was seen repeatedly, ten times or more. This chain links TRBV7-3 with TRBJ2-3; the D gene is possibly TRBD1 (5 bases). This CDR3 has 16 residues. V dropped 5 bases and J dropped 1 base, with 16 bases sitting between them. From germline, CDR1 is SGHTA and CDR2 FQGTGA. The CDR3 DNA reads as TGTGCCAGCAGCGAACGGCAGGGTGGGGGCACAGATACGCAGTATTTT. Translated: CASSERQGGGTDTQYF.

This clonotype came up many times. The rearrangement uses TRBV6-5 and TRBJ1-2; the D is unclear. Trimming removed 4 bases at V and 0 bases at J, with 12 bases between. This CDR3 spans 15 amino acids. The germline CDR1 and CDR2 sequences are MNHEY and SVGAGI. In DNA form, the CDR3 reads TGTGCCAGCAGTTGGGGAGGAGGAACTAACTATGGCTACACCTTC. Residues: CASSWGGGTNYGYTF.

The chain uses TRBV12-3 or TRBV12-4 and TRBJ2-1; 9 bases line up with TRBD1. With 6 bases clipped from V and 8 bases from J, the junction kept 8 bases outside the gene matches. This CDR3 has 14 residues. For the CDR3, the DNA is TGTGCCAGCAGGCACGGACAGGGGCACGATGAGCAGTTCTTC. Amino acids: CASRHGQGHDEQFF.

This clonotype was recorded at least ten times. The rearrangement links TRBV29-1 to TRBJ2-5; D gene uncertain. In germline, CDR1 is SQVTM, CDR2 ANQGSEA. This CDR3 has 13 residues. Deletions cut 2 bases from V and 7 bases from J, with 14 bases between. The CDR3 region is CSVEMAGLGTQYF. CDR3 nucleotide sequence: TGCAGCGTTGAAATGGCAGGCCTGGGGACCCAGTACTTC.